Below, 27 T cell receptor beta chains from the same sample are listed, as sequenced in a study of blood T cells in healthy people across ages. Next came a second PCR, run for about 6 to 11 cycles, which used a sample-barcoded 5' primer along with a J-beta primer mix. MiXCR was run by TCRdb on the 5' RACE reads, yielding one entry per CDR3 protein. The sample shows some 700,000 distinct CDR3 sequences, around 40% of them seen only once. Sample: blood. These receptors came from a woman aged 60 to 75 in good health.

The chain employs TRBV7-3 and TRBJ2-3; a possible D gene is TRBD2 (5 bases). The CDR3 is 17 residues long. Trimming took off 2 bases at V and 1 base at J, with 16 bases between the two ends. Per the germline V gene, CDR1 is SGHTA and CDR2 is FQGTGA. The CDR3 is CASSLVGVESGTDTQYF. The CDR3 DNA follows: TGTGCCAGCAGCTTAGTCGGGGTAGAATCCGGCACAGATACGCAGTATTTT.

The chain is built from TRBV29-1 and TRBJ1-4, with unresolved D. Between the trimmed V and J ends, which lost 6 bases and 2 bases, there was a span of 7 bases. This CDR3 has 12 residues. Looked up from germline, CDR1 is SQVTM and CDR2 is ANQGSEA. The DNA for the CDR3 is TGCAGCGTCCGACTCACTAATGAAAAACTGTTTTTT. Translating it yields CSVRLTNEKLFF. Full variable domain (outside the CDR3, taken from reference TRBV29-1 and TRBJ1-4): SAVISQKPSRDICQRGTSLTIQCQVDSQVTMMFWYRQQPGQSLTLIATANQGSEATYESGFVIDKFPISRPNLTFSTLTVSNMSPEDSSIYLCSVRLTNEKLFFGSGTQLSVL.

The CDR3 bases are TGCAGTGCTAGAGACGGCAGAAACAATGAGCAGTACTTC. Amino acid sequence: CSARDGRNNEQYF. This chain connects TRBV20-1 to TRBJ2-1, with D unclear. The J call may not be correct, given that the DNA end is closer to TRBJ2-7. Germline loops: CDR1 DFQATT, CDR2 SNEGSKA (reference sequence). The CDR3 is made up of 13 amino acids.

In regard to this clonotype: Its ends do not fully match the called genes, so a read error is possible. The gene calls are TRBV20-1 and TRBJ2-1; 12 nucleotides line up with TRBD2. This CDR3 contains 13 residues. The germline gives CDR1 DFQATT, CDR2 SNEGSKA (reference sequence). The CDR3 spells CGASGGGYNEQFF. The CDR3 nucleotides are TGCGGTGCTAGCGGGGGGGGTTACAATGAGCAGTTCTTC.

The chain joins TRBV6-2 or TRBV6-3 to TRBJ2-5; D is perhaps TRBD2 (5 bases). The J call may be faulty, since TRBJ2-7 better matches the DNA end. The CDR3 contains 12 residues. Germline loops: CDR1 MNHEY, CDR2 SVGEGT. The CDR3 nucleotides read TGTGCCAGCAGTTATACGCGGGACGAGCAGTACTTC. Amino acid sequence: CASSYTRDEQYF.

This clonotype was seen just once. V usage is TRBV4-2 and J usage is TRBJ2-5; D remains ambiguous. Looked up from germline, CDR1 is LGHNA and CDR2 is YNFKEQ. Trimming removed 0 bases at V and 2 bases at J, with 16 bases between. This CDR3 contains 17 residues. The CDR3 region is CASSQDGLDPGQETQYF. In DNA, the CDR3 is TGTGCCAGCAGCCAAGATGGTTTGGATCCCGGGCAAGAGACCCAGTACTTC.

The chain is built from TRBV5-1 and TRBJ2-3; 10 nucleotides agree with TRBD2. With 4 bases clipped from V and 2 bases from J, the junction kept 7 bases outside the gene matches. CDR1 is SGHRS and CDR2 is YFSETQ in the germline V gene. The CDR3 has 16 amino acids. Written as DNA, the CDR3 is TGCGCCAGCAGCAGAGGACTAGCGGAACTCACAGATACGCAGTATTTT. Its translation is CASSRGLAELTDTQYF. Full variable domain (rest looked up from reference TRBV5-1 and TRBJ2-3): KAGVTQTPRYLIKTRGQQVTLSCSPISGHRSVSWYQQTPGQGLQFLFEYFSETQRNKGNFPGRFSGRQFSNSRSEMNVSTLELGDSALYLCASSRGLAELTDTQYFGPGTRLTVL.

The chain couples TRBV12-3 or TRBV12-4 to TRBJ2-1; D perhaps matches TRBD2 (6 bases). V lost 6 bases to trimming and J lost 0 bases, with 24 bases between them. The CDR3 totals 19 residues. The CDR3 nucleotides read TGTGCCAGCAGGCTAAATATTTGGTCTAGCGCTACCTCCTACAATGAGCAGTTCTTC. Residues: CASRLNIWSSATSYNEQFF.

The chain employs TRBV12-3 or TRBV12-4 and TRBJ2-3; 8 nucleotides agree with TRBD1. The CDR3 has 13 amino acids. V shed 6 bases and J 8 bases; nucleotides not matched to a gene: 7. CDR3: CASRRTGRGTQYF. CDR3 DNA sequence: TGTGCCAGCAGAAGGACAGGGCGGGGTACGCAGTATTTT.

V and J are TRBV18 and TRBJ2-5; TRBD1 aligns across 8 bases. The CDR3 is 17 amino acids. The V gene's germline CDR1 is KGHSH and CDR2 LQKENI. Trimming cost V 2 bases and J 2 bases; bases outside gene matches: 10. The CDR3 DNA sequence: TGTGCCAGCTCACCATCACAGACAGGGGACCGTCAAGAGACCCAGTACTTC. Residues: CASSPSQTGDRQETQYF. Variable domain in full (rest from reference TRBV18 and TRBJ2-5): NAGVMQNPRHLVRRRGQEARLRCSPMKGHSHVYWYRQLPEEGLKFMVYLQKENIIDESGMPKERFSAEFPKEGPSILRIQQVVRGDSAAYFCASSPSQTGDRQETQYFGPGTRLLVL.

This clonotype was seen only a few times. The chain is built from TRBV7-3 and TRBJ2-1, with TRBD2 matching 10 bases. Trimming removed 5 bases from V and 2 bases from J; junction bases left unmatched: 3. Germline V gene sequence: CDR1 SGHTA, CDR2 FQGTGA. This CDR3 comprises 15 residues. This CDR3 reads CASSEGLATYNEQFF. CDR3 nucleotides: TGTGCCAGCAGCGAGGGACTAGCGACCTACAATGAGCAGTTCTTC.

This clonotype was seen a few times. CDR3 in amino acids: CASRDRNTGELFF. The CDR3 DNA reads as TGTGCCAGCAGGGATAGAAACACCGGGGAGCTGTTTTTT. The chain links TRBV6-2 or TRBV6-3 to TRBJ2-2; the D is unclear. The ends were cut back, 6 bases at V and 2 bases at J, with 7 bases in the middle. Germline V gene data show CDR1 as MNHEY and CDR2 as SVGEGT. This CDR3 has 13 residues.

About this clonotype itself: A much bigger clone sits one base away, suggesting this may be a read error. This chain connects TRBV7-3 to TRBJ2-5; D not certain. Trimming took 1 base from V and 4 from J, leaving 10 bases between them. The CDR3 sequence is 14 residues long. Germline values: CDR1 SGHTA, CDR2 FQGTGA. CDR3 sequence: CASSLNPRRETQYF. The CDR3, as DNA: TGTGCCAGCAGCTTAAACCCTAGACGAGAGACCCAGTACTTC.

The chain carries TRBV7-9 and TRBJ2-7; D remains ambiguous. Germline V gives CDR1 SEHNR, CDR2 FQNEAQ (reference sequence). There are 14 residues in the CDR3. Trimming took off 4 bases at V and 1 base at J, with 11 bases between the two ends. Here the CDR3 reads CASSSPPHSYEQYF. The CDR3 DNA follows: TGTGCCAGCAGCTCCCCCCCGCATTCCTACGAGCAGTACTTC.

CDR3 amino acids: CASSLSQGRQYF. The CDR3 coding sequence is TGTGCCAGCAGCTTGTCTCAAGGACGGCAGTACTTC. V gene TRBV7-9 combines with J gene TRBJ2-7, with D unclear. V lost 3 bases and J lost 9, with 12 bases in between. Germline lookup yields CDR1 SEHNR and CDR2 FQNEAQ (reference sequence). The CDR3 sequence is 12 residues long.

The rearrangement links TRBV2 to TRBJ1-2; D remains unclear. Germline CDR1 SNHLY, CDR2 FYNNEI. V lost 5 bases, J lost 0 bases, and 10 bases lay in between. The CDR3 runs 14 residues. CDR3 bases: TGTGCCAGCAGTAGTGGTGTTGCTAACTATGGCTACACCTTC. Translated, it gives CASSSGVANYGYTF.

This clonotype was seen only a few times. The chain employs TRBV5-1 and TRBJ2-7; D is perhaps TRBD2 (5 bases). Germline-derived CDR1 and CDR2 are SGHRS and YFSETQ. The V gene lost 2 bases and the J gene lost 5 bases, with 14 bases spanning the gap. CDR3 length: 14 residues. Here the CDR3 DNA reads TGCGCCAGCAGCTTACCCGGGGAACGGAACGAGCAGTACTTC. As protein: CASSLPGERNEQYF.

The sample holds a few counts of this clonotype. V is TRBV12-3 or TRBV12-4 and J is TRBJ2-2; D unclear. V was clipped by 10 bases and J by 0 bases, with 12 bases between them. This CDR3 comprises 14 residues. In DNA, the CDR3 is TGTGCCACCCAGACACACTCGAACACCGGGGAGCTGTTTTTT. Its protein is CATQTHSNTGELFF.

A note on this clonotype: A much bigger clone sits one base away, suggesting this may be a read error. The chain combines TRBV20-1 with TRBJ2-5, with D perhaps matching TRBD1 (6 bases). The CDR3 spans 14 residues. The V gene's germline CDR1 is DFQATT and CDR2 SNEGSKA (reference sequence). V shed 0 bases and J shed 11 bases, with 19 bases lying between them. As DNA, the CDR3 is TGCAGTGCTAGAGAGGGGGCTCTGGGCAATGAGCAGTACTTC. Translating gives CSAREGALGNEQYF.

This clonotype was found a few times. The V and J genes are TRBV29-1 and TRBJ2-7; 7 bases are a match to TRBD1. V trimming: 3 bases; J trimming: 2 bases; junction bases outside the gene matches: 4. CDR1 SQVTM and CDR2 ANQGSEA come from the germline V gene. This CDR3 has 13 amino acids. CDR3 amino acids: CSVEGQTPYEQYF. CDR3 DNA sequence: TGCAGCGTTGAGGGACAGACCCCCTACGAGCAGTACTTC.

V usage is TRBV6-2 or TRBV6-3 and J usage is TRBJ1-1; 7 nucleotides align to TRBD1. Germline-derived CDR1 and CDR2 are MNHEY and SVGEGT. The CDR3 contains 13 residues. The V gene end was trimmed by 1 base and the J gene end by 9 bases; junction bases not matched to a gene: 5. The CDR3 reads CASSYYRDRQAFF. The DNA for the CDR3 is TGTGCCAGCAGTTACTACCGGGACAGACAAGCTTTCTTT.

V gene TRBV27 combines with J gene TRBJ1-2; D is possibly TRBD1 (5 bases). The CDR3 runs to 14 residues. Per germline, CDR1 MNHEY and CDR2 SMNVEV (reference sequence). V lost 6 bases, J lost 4 bases, and 15 bases lay in between. The CDR3: CASSLGPGGYGYTF. The CDR3 nucleotides read TGTGCCAGCAGCTTAGGGCCGGGGGGCTATGGCTACACCTTC.

This clonotype has more than one count but fewer than ten. The chain recombines TRBV12-5 with TRBJ2-3; 7 positions match TRBD1. CDR1 and CDR2 (germline): LGHNT, FRNRAP. This CDR3 is 15 amino acids long. The J segment lost 3 bases and the V segment lost 6 bases, leaving 9 bases of the junction unmatched. The CDR3 bases are TGTGCTAGTGGATCGACAGGGATGGGAACAGATACGCAGTATTTT. It specifies CASGSTGMGTDTQYF. The entire variable domain, with the rest obtained from reference TRBV12-5 and TRBJ2-3, is as follows: DARVTQTPRHKVTEMGQEVTMRCQPILGHNTVFWYRQTMMQGLELLAYFRNRAPLDDSGMPKDRFSAEMPDATLATLKIQPSEPRDSAVYFCASGSTGMGTDTQYFGPGTRLTVL.

The chain combines TRBV9 with TRBJ2-3, with 12 bases lining up with TRBD2. V trimming: 0 bases; J trimming: 6 bases; junction bases outside the gene matches: 5. Per the germline V gene, CDR1 is SGDLS and CDR2 is YYNGEE. This CDR3 region has 16 residues. Written as DNA, the CDR3 is TGTGCCAGCAGCGTAGTGACTAGCGGGAGTTCGGATACGCAGTATTTT. Its protein is CASSVVTSGSSDTQYF.

This clonotype was seen ten or more times. The rearrangement joins TRBV2 to TRBJ2-1, with D unclear. The germline V and J ends were trimmed by 5 bases and 0 bases, with 11 bases remaining between them. Germline V gene sequence: CDR1 SNHLY, CDR2 FYNNEI. The CDR3 length is 15 residues. CDR3 loop: CASSPDQSSYNEQFF. The CDR3 bases are TGTGCCAGCAGTCCCGATCAAAGCTCCTACAATGAGCAGTTCTTC.

In its sample, this clonotype was seen once. V and J are TRBV4-1 and TRBJ2-3; weak D call: TRBD1 (6 bases). In germline, CDR1 is MGHRA, CDR2 YSYEKL. V was cut by 8 bases and J by 4 bases, with 13 bases left in between. CDR3 size: 13 residues. The CDR3 protein is CASEPQGSDTQYF. CDR3 DNA: TGCGCCAGCGAACCACAGGGCTCAGATACGCAGTATTTT.

The V call is TRBV2, the J call TRBJ1-5, with 7 positions matching TRBD1. The junction had 13 bases not matched to a gene; V was cut back by 7 bases and J by 1 base. From germline, CDR1 is SNHLY and CDR2 FYNNEI. The CDR3 has 17 amino acids. The CDR3 loop is CASTPKAGGVSNQPQHF. The CDR3 bases are TGTGCCAGCACCCCGAAGGCAGGGGGAGTCAGCAATCAGCCCCAGCATTTT. The whole variable domain, filled in from reference TRBV2 and TRBJ1-5, reads EPEVTQTPSHQVTQMGQEVILRCVPISNHLYFYWYRQILGQKVEFLVSFYNNEISEKSEIFDDQFSVERPDGSNFTLKIRSTKLEDSAMYFCASTPKAGGVSNQPQHFGDGTRLSIL.